The T cell receptor beta chain under discussion was sequenced for a study of molecular identifiers for immune sequencing clone quantification. Overall study results and limits: Highly expanded clone sizes could be underestimated by identical TCR molecules sharing a barcode.

Listed TCR primers and previously described methods were used for bulk TCR libraries. Each CDR3 protein gets one entry after TCRdb re-called the PCR reads with MiXCR. The profile shows about 640,000 distinct CDR3 sequences, about 20% of them singletons. The CDR3 has 14 residues. CDR1 and CDR2 from the germline V gene are SGHVS and FNYEAQ. The V gene end was trimmed by 5 bases and the J gene end by 7 bases; junction bases not matched to a gene: 10. This clonotype was found a few times. Its cognate antigen is unknown. Naive CD8 T cells, phenotype CD8+CD4-CCR7+CD45RA+, were sorted. The sequence came from a human donor in good health. Some libraries in this study had Jurkat cell RNA spiked in. The sequencing input was naive CD8+ T cells from blood, with Jurkat cell RNA spiked in. The subset: FACS-sorted CD8+CD4-CCR7+CD45RA+ naive T cells. V gene TRBV7-6 combines with J gene TRBJ2-5, with 7 positions matching TRBD1. DNA of the CDR3: TGTGCCAGCAGCCCAGGACAGGCCCCATGGACCCAGTACTTC. Its translation is CASSPGQAPWTQYF.